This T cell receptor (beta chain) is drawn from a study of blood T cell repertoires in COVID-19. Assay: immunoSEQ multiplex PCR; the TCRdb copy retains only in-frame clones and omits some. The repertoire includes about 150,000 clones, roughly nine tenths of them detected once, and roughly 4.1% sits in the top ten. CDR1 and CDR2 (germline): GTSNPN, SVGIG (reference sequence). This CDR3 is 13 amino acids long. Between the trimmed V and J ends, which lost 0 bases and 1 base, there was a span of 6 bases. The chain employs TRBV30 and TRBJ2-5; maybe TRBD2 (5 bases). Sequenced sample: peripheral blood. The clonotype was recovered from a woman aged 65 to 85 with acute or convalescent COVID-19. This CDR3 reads CAWSVDFQETQYF. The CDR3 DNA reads TGTGCCTGGAGTGTGGACTTCCAAGAGACCCAGTACTTC.